This TCR beta chain was captured in a study of T cells expressing NK-cell markers. Overall study: CD3+CD56+NKG2C+, CD3+CD56+NKG2C- and CD3+CD56-NKG2C+ T cells, once sorted, supplied the TCR beta repertoires. Of eight sequenced donors, seven were HCMV-seropositive and one HCMV-seronegative. Broader study findings: Roughly 1.0-7.0% of CD8+ T cells in about six donors belonged to dominant NKG2C+ clonotypes.

Concerning this clonotype: Its antigen remains unknown.

Researchers built TCR beta cDNA using 5'RACE template switching with UMIs. TCRdb reprocessed the 5' RACE reads and stores each CDR3 protein as one record, lacking DNA. This repertoire comprises 550,000 to 600,000 distinct CDR3 sequences; its ten largest clones make up approximately 4%. This TCR was sampled from a man younger than 35 in good health. The sample consisted of blood T cells: a sorted CD56 or NKG2C T cell subset, CD4+ or CD8+ T cells, or bulk PBMC T cells (not recorded which).

The CDR3 reads CASSSLDRGFNEKLFF. J is TRBJ1-4 and V is TRBV28; the D gene TCRdb calls, TRBD1, cannot be checked with no DNA. CDR1 and CDR2 (germline): MDHEN, SYDVKM. The CDR3 has 16 residues. Full variable domain (outside the CDR3, taken from reference TRBV28 and TRBJ1-4): DVKVTQSSRYLVKRTGEKVFLECVQDMDHENMFWYRQDPGLGLRLIYFSYDVKMKEKGDIPEGYSVSREKKERFSLILESASTNQTSMYLCASSSLDRGFNEKLFFGSGTQLSVL.